Below are 10 T cell receptor beta chains sequenced from a single sample in a study of Ad26.COV2.S vaccination and SARS-CoV-2 variants. Using immunoSEQ multiplex PCR, the repertoire was profiled, and TCRdb retains in-frame clones only, with some absent. The data contain about 450,000 clones, 89% of them singletons. Treatment: 15 to 20 received Ad26.COV2.S at low or high dose, single or two shots; roughly five received placebo; per-sample allocation not given. At day 63 after the first vaccine or placebo injection, samples were drawn. The sample consisted of peripheral blood, taken in a trial of Ad26.COV2.S vaccine versus placebo. The receptors here all came from a person between 18 and 65 years old who received the Ad26.COV2.S COVID-19 vaccine or a placebo.

This clone was seen a single time. V usage is TRBV30 and J usage is TRBJ2-7, with D perhaps being TRBD1 or TRBD2 (7 bases each). Germline lookup yields CDR1 GTSNPN and CDR2 SVGIG (reference sequence). The germline V and J ends were trimmed by 3 bases and 7 bases, with 13 bases remaining between them. The CDR3 is made up of 12 amino acids. CDR3 protein: CAWSQGGYEQYV. The CDR3 bases are TGTGCCTGGAGCCAGGGGGGGTATGAGCAGTACGTC.

This clone appeared once. The chain employs TRBV4-1 and TRBJ1-2; 9 bases agree with TRBD1. V shed 2 bases and J 4 bases; nucleotides not matched to a gene: 5. The CDR3 has 15 amino acids. Germline CDR1 reads MGHRA; CDR2 reads YSYEKL. CDR3: CASSQSRDRAYGYTF. The CDR3 coding sequence is TGCGCCAGCAGCCAATCCCGGGACAGGGCCTATGGCTACACCTTC.

The rearrangement links TRBV7-2 to TRBJ1-4, with D tentatively TRBD1 (6 bases). With 3 bases removed from V and 6 bases from J, the gap between germline ends came to 14 bases. There are 15 residues in the CDR3. CDR1 is SGHTA, CDR2 FQGNSA, per germline. CDR3 coding DNA: TGTGCCAGCAGCTTGGTGGGGGCTGAGTATGAAAAACTGTTTTTT. Protein product: CASSLVGAEYEKLFF.

The chain uses TRBV7-2 and TRBJ1-4, with TRBD1 matching over 9 bases. Germline V gives CDR1 SGHTA, CDR2 FQGNSA. This CDR3 has 13 residues. V trimming: 5 bases; J trimming: 7 bases; junction bases outside the gene matches: 2. The CDR3, as DNA: TGTGCCAGCAGCCCGGACAGGGGTGAAAAACTGTTTTTT. Protein product: CASSPDRGEKLFF. The variable domain in full, completed from reference TRBV7-2 and TRBJ1-4, reads GAGVSQSPSNKVTEKGKDVELRCDPISGHTALYWYRQSLGQGLEFLIYFQGNSAPDKSGLPSDRFSAERTGGSVSTLTIQRTQQEDSAVYLCASSPDRGEKLFFGSGTQLSVL.

The chain carries TRBV11-3 and TRBJ2-5; TRBD2 matches 16 bases. Germline V gene sequence: CDR1 SGHNT, CDR2 YENEEA. With V trimmed by 5 bases and J by 5 bases, 2 bases remained unmatched. The CDR3 has 15 residues. The CDR3 DNA reads as TGTGCCAGCAGCGAGGGACTAGCGGGGGGGGAGACCCAGTACTTC. Protein sequence: CASSEGLAGGETQYF.

The chain employs TRBV4-2 and TRBJ2-1, with 14 bases that match TRBD2. Germline V CDR1 and CDR2: LGHNA, YNFKEQ. The CDR3 is 17 residues long. Trimming took 4 bases from V and 4 from J; bases not matched to a gene: 6. In DNA, the CDR3 is TGTGCCAGCAGCCCAGGACTAGCGGGAGGCTCTTACAATGAGCAGTTCTTC. Translation gives CASSPGLAGGSYNEQFF.

The chain links TRBV6-2 or TRBV6-3 to TRBJ1-2; the D is unclear. V dropped 2 bases and J dropped 1 base, with 17 bases sitting between them. The CDR3 is 17 amino acids. Germline-derived CDR1 and CDR2 are MNHEY and SVGEGT. CDR3 sequence reads: CASSYVAALYRNYGYTF. CDR3 bases: TGTGCCAGCAGTTACGTGGCAGCTTTATACCGTAACTATGGCTACACCTTC.

The gene calls are TRBV5-5 and TRBJ2-2; D is ambiguous. The CDR3 has 16 residues. The germline V gene encodes CDR1 SGHKS and CDR2 YYEKEE (reference sequence). Trimming left V 4 bases short and J 0 bases short, with 13 bases between. CDR3: CASSPDGSPNTGELFF. As DNA, the CDR3 is TGTGCCAGCAGCCCGGACGGCAGCCCGAACACCGGGGAGCTGTTTTTT.

This chain uses TRBV18 with TRBJ2-2, with 8 bases fitting TRBD1. The junction had 7 bases not matched to a gene; V was cut back by 2 bases and J by 2 bases. Germline lookup yields CDR1 KGHSH and CDR2 LQKENI. The CDR3 has 17 residues. CDR3 DNA sequence: TGTGCCAGCTCACCAAGGAGACAGGGGCTTAACACCGGGGAGCTGTTTTTT. It encodes CASSPRRQGLNTGELFF.

This clone was observed a few times. This chain links TRBV7-3 with TRBJ1-6; D unclear. The V end was cut by 4 bases, the J end by 9 bases, with 10 bases between. Germline loops: CDR1 SGHTA, CDR2 FQGTGA. The CDR3 has 13 residues. This CDR3 is CASSSSLVSPLHF. The CDR3 region has the DNA TGTGCCAGCAGCTCTTCCCTGGTTTCACCCCTCCACTTT.